A single sample is the source of the 17 T cell receptor beta chains below, sequenced in a study of beta chain features in type 1 diabetes. Of the isolated RNA, all was reverse transcribed, and so the sequenced material was expressed TCRB transcripts. Produced via immunoSEQ multiplex PCR; TCRdb's table is partial and in-frame only. Here the sample spans about 930,000 clones, roughly 15% being singletons. Sequenced sample: naive CD4+ T cells from blood. The receptors shown here come from a woman under 30 in good health.

A few counts support this clone. J is TRBJ2-7 and V is TRBV28, with 8 bases identical to TRBD2. V shed 1 base and J 0 bases; nucleotides not matched to a gene: 8. The CDR3 extends over 17 amino acids. CDR1 is MDHEN and CDR2 is SYDVKM in the germline V gene. As DNA, the CDR3 is TGTGCCAGCAGTTTATCCGCGGGTAGCGGGGACTCCTACGAGCAGTACTTC. The encoded protein is CASSLSAGSGDSYEQYF. Combining the CDR3 with reference TRBV28 and TRBJ2-7 gives the whole variable domain DVKVTQSSRYLVKRTGEKVFLECVQDMDHENMFWYRQDPGLGLRLIYFSYDVKMKEKGDIPEGYSVSREKKERFSLILESASTNQTSMYLCASSLSAGSGDSYEQYFGPGTRLTVT.

The genes are TRBV10-3 and TRBJ2-3; D possibly corresponds to TRBD2 (6 bases). Trimming pared 7 bases from V and 2 bases from J, leaving 13 bases between. Germline V gene lookup returns CDR1 ENHRY and CDR2 SYGVKD. This CDR3 is 14 amino acids long. The CDR3 loop reads CAITRGAPTDTQYF. For the CDR3, the DNA is TGTGCCATCACGCGCGGGGCCCCCACAGATACGCAGTATTTT.

V is TRBV6-5 and J is TRBJ1-5; D gene uncertain. CDR3 length equals 13 residues. CDR1 is MNHEY, CDR2 SVGAGI, per germline. V shed 6 bases and J shed 7 bases, with 13 bases lying between them. CDR3 in amino acids: CASRIQEGQPQHF. For the CDR3, the DNA is TGTGCCAGCAGGATCCAAGAGGGACAGCCCCAGCATTTT.

In its sample, this clone was seen a few times. This chain connects TRBV7-2 to TRBJ2-7; maybe TRBD2 (6 bases). The V gene's germline CDR1 is SGHTA and CDR2 FQGNSA. Trimming took off 5 bases at V and 7 bases at J, with 18 bases between the two ends. This CDR3 spans 14 amino acids. The CDR3 bases are TGTGCCAGCAGCCCCCGGGACTCCCATGAGGAGCAGTACTTC. This encodes CASSPRDSHEEQYF.

This clone was picked up a small number of times. This rearrangement joins TRBV10-3 to TRBJ2-7, with TRBD2 matching 13 bases. CDR1 and CDR2 (germline): ENHRY, SYGVKD. Trimming cost V 4 bases and J 6 bases; bases outside gene matches: 0. This CDR3 region has 13 residues. CDR3 in DNA: TGTGCCATCAGTGGGACTAGCGGGGGCGAGCAGTACTTC. Amino acid sequence: CAISGTSGGEQYF.

The gene calls are TRBV19 and TRBJ1-1; 7 positions agree with TRBD1. This CDR3 has 17 residues. The junction had 12 bases not matched to a gene; V was cut back by 5 bases and J by 0 bases. CDR1 and CDR2 (germline): LNHDA, SQIVND (reference sequence). CDR3 in amino acids: CASSRNRDSSMNTEAFF. Here the CDR3 DNA reads TGTGCCAGTAGTCGGAACCGGGACAGCTCCATGAACACTGAAGCTTTCTTT.

This clone was observed a handful of times. Other nucleotide sequences in the sample specify the same CDR3. The chain has TRBV28 and TRBJ2-7; 9 bases are a match to TRBD1. The germline gives CDR1 MDHEN, CDR2 SYDVKM. Trimming took 3 bases from V and 0 from J; bases not matched to a gene: 3. The CDR3 consists of 15 residues. CDR3 sequence reads: CASSFPGQGSYEQYF. CDR3 DNA: TGTGCCAGCAGTTTCCCGGGACAGGGCTCCTACGAGCAGTACTTC.

Turning to this clone: Other DNA sequences from this sample encode an identical CDR3 as well. J is TRBJ2-3 and V is TRBV7-3, with D possibly TRBD1 on 7 matching bases. Germline CDR1 is SGHTA and CDR2 is FQGTGA. The CDR3 has 12 amino acids. The V end was cut by 5 bases, the J end by 6 bases, with 9 bases between. The CDR3 loop reads CASSPGGDTQYF. CDR3 bases: TGTGCCAGCAGCCCAGGGGGGGATACGCAGTATTTT.

This CDR3 is CASSSPGGEDGYTF. The CDR3 DNA follows: TGCGCCAGCAGCTCACCAGGGGGAGAGGACGGCTACACCTTC. This chain links TRBV5-1 with TRBJ1-2; TRBD1 matches 7 bases. V shed 3 bases, J shed 8 bases, and the junction held 10 bases outside the gene matches. Germline V gene data show CDR1 as SGHRS and CDR2 as YFSETQ. This CDR3 is 14 amino acids long. The variable domain in full, with the rest retrieved from reference TRBV5-1 and TRBJ1-2, is KAGVTQTPRYLIKTRGQQVTLSCSPISGHRSVSWYQQTPGQGLQFLFEYFSETQRNKGNFPGRFSGRQFSNSRSEMNVSTLELGDSALYLCASSSPGGEDGYTFGSGTRLTVV.

The genes are TRBV29-1 and TRBJ2-5, with 7 bases that match TRBD1. Germline V gene data show CDR1 as SQVTM and CDR2 as ANQGSEA. Losses at the gene ends were 4 bases for V and 1 base for J; bases not matched to a gene: 3. This CDR3 spans 13 amino acids. CDR3 sequence reads: CSVGPGGQETQYF. The CDR3 DNA reads TGCAGCGTTGGCCCAGGGGGCCAAGAGACCCAGTACTTC.

This clone turned up a few times. CDR3 protein: CASSVSKGMGNNEQFF. DNA for the CDR3: TGTGCCAGCAGCGTATCGAAGGGTATGGGGAACAATGAGCAGTTCTTC. The chain couples TRBV9 to TRBJ2-1; D not resolved. CDR3 size: 16 residues. V was trimmed by 1 base and J by 5 bases, leaving 16 bases between them. The germline gives CDR1 SGDLS, CDR2 YYNGEE.

V is TRBV7-9 and J is TRBJ2-1; perhaps TRBD2 as D (5 bases). There are 14 residues in the CDR3. Germline V lookup: CDR1 SEHNR, CDR2 FQNEAQ (reference sequence). Trimming stripped 1 base from V and 6 bases from J, with 10 bases between. The CDR3 coding sequence is TGTGCCAGCAGCTTAGGGGCGACTATCAATGAGCAGTTCTTC. Translated: CASSLGATINEQFF.

This clone occurred a few times. V is TRBV29-1 and J is TRBJ2-3; 7 bases are a match to TRBD2. The CDR3 covers 12 residues. Germline assignment: CDR1 SQVTM and CDR2 ANQGSEA. V lost 8 bases, J lost 2 bases, and 4 bases stayed unmatched. The CDR3 DNA reads as TGCAGCTCGCTAGCGGCCACAGATACGCAGTATTTT. This codes for CSSLAATDTQYF.

This clone was seen more than once but under ten times. The chain couples TRBV4-2 to TRBJ2-1; no reliable D call. Trimming cost V 1 base and J 5 bases, with 6 bases left between them. This CDR3 spans 13 amino acids. Germline V lookup: CDR1 LGHNA, CDR2 YNFKEQ. The CDR3 DNA follows: TGTGCCAGCAGCCAAGTTTCCAACAATGAGCAGTTCTTC. The encoded protein is CASSQVSNNEQFF.

The chain recombines TRBV6-5 with TRBJ2-1, with TRBD2 matching 7 bases. CDR1 MNHEY and CDR2 SVGAGI come from the germline V gene. Trimming took 8 bases from V and 6 from J; bases not matched to a gene: 7. CDR3 length: 13 amino acids. CDR3 amino acids: CASVLAPGNEQFF. The DNA of the CDR3 is TGTGCCAGCGTACTAGCGCCAGGCAATGAGCAGTTCTTC.

The V call is TRBV5-4, the J call TRBJ2-1; D uncertain. V was pared by 4 bases and J by 0 bases, with 11 bases between. Per the germline V gene, CDR1 is SGHNT and CDR2 is YYREEE (reference sequence). This CDR3 spans 15 amino acids. CDR3 in amino acids: CASSKGRASYNEQFF. In DNA, the CDR3 is TGTGCCAGCAGCAAAGGACGGGCCTCCTACAATGAGCAGTTCTTC.

For this clone: The junction differs from germline at one of its ends, possibly a read error. The gene calls are TRBV7-2 and TRBJ2-5, with D possibly TRBD1 on 6 matching bases. CDR3 length: 16 residues. Germline lookup yields CDR1 SGHTA and CDR2 FQGNSA. The CDR3 DNA follows: TGTGCCAGCAGCGTAGGTCCCGGGACATCCCAAGGGACCCAGTACTTC. Protein: CASSVGPGTSQGTQYF.